This TCR beta chain was identified during a study of graft-versus-host responses after intestinal transplantation. For the study at large: Multivisceral, liver-intestinal, or isolated intestinal grafts went to recipients.

The CDR3 totals 14 residues. The germline V and J ends were trimmed by 4 bases and 1 base, with 10 bases remaining between them. Looked up from germline, CDR1 is MGHDK and CDR2 is SYGVNS. Produced via immunoSEQ multiplex PCR; TCRdb's table is partial and in-frame only. The sample includes about 14,000 clones, roughly 60% seen only once; the top ten take 9.5% to 15%. In the case of this clone: What it recognizes is unknown.

Study observations and caveats: GvH clones were found in recipient marrow; some appeared first in ileum or blood.

Processed graft tissue released its intraepithelial and lamina propria lymphocytes. V gene TRBV25-1 combines with J gene TRBJ1-1; D is unclear. This specimen consisted of ileum tissue, obtained 524 days after transplant. This clonotype originated in a human patient who received an intestinal transplant, so some T cells may come from the graft donor. The CDR3 reads CASSGNTANTEAFF. CDR3 sequence (DNA): TGTGCCAGCAGTGGAAATACAGCGAACACTGAAGCTTTCTTT.